This T cell receptor beta chain was documented in a study of graft-versus-host responses after intestinal transplantation. Notes on the study in general: Where graft-donor T cell macrochimerism was present, patients had high graft-versus-host to host-versus-graft clonal ratios in allografts.

Irradiated stimulators labeled with violet dye, 200,000 in number, were plated with 200,000 CFSE-labeled responders. Once the reaction had ended, proliferating CFSE-low CD3+CD4+ and CD3+CD8+ responders were sorted. Germline CDR1 reads SGHRS; CDR2 reads YFSETQ. With 0 bases removed from V and 1 base from J, the gap between germline ends came to 10 bases. The CDR3 loop spans 15 amino acids. Sequenced by immunoSEQ multiplex PCR; TCRdb stores in-frame clones only, minus some. The sample holds around 19,000 clones; under 50% are singletons and the top ten take 0.88%. V gene TRBV5-1 combines with J gene TRBJ1-1; D unclear. The receptor was derived from a human patient who received an intestinal transplant. The source was alloreactive CD4+ T cells from a mixed lymphocyte reaction culture, collected before intestinal transplant. Subset reported: CFSE-low proliferating T cells sorted from approximately six-day pre-transplant mixed lymphocyte reaction (GvH or HvG direction). For the CDR3, the DNA is TGCGCCAGCAGCTTGGAGCCCCCGGGGAACACTGAAGCTTTCTTT. Its translation is CASSLEPPGNTEAFF.